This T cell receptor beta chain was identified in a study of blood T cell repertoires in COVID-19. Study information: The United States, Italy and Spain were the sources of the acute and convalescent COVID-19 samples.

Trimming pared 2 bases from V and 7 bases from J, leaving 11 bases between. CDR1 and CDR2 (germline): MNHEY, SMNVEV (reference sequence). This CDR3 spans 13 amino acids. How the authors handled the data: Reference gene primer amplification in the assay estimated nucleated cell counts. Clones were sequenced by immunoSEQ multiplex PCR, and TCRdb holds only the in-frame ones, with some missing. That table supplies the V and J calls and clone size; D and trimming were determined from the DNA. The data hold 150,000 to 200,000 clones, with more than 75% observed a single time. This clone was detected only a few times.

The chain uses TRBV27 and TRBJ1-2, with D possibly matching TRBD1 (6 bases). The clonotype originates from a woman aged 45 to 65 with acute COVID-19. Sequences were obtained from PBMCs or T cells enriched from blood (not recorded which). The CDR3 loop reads CASSLGGRGGYTF. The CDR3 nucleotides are TGTGCCAGCAGTTTAGGAGGCAGGGGTGGCTACACCTTC.